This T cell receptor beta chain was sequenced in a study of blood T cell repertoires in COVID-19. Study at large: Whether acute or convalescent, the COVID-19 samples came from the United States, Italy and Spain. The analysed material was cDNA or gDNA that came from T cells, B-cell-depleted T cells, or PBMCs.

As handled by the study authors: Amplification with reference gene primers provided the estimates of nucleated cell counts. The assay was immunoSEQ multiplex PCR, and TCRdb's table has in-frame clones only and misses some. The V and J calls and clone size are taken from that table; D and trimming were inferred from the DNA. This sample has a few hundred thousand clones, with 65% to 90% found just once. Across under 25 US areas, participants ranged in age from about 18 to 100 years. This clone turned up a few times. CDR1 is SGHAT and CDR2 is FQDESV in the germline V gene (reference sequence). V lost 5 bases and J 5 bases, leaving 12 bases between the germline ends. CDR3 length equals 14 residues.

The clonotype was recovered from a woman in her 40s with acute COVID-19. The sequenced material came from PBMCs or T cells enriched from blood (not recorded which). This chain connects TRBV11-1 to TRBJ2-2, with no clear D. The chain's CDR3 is CASSTKSRTGELFF. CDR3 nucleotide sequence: TGTGCCAGCAGCACCAAGAGTCGGACCGGGGAGCTGTTTTTT.